The clone carrying this T cell receptor beta chain was counted a single time. Germline-derived CDR1 and CDR2 are MDHEN and SYDVKM. The CDR3 extends over 14 amino acids. J gave up 6 bases and V 7 bases, and 6 bases lay outside the gene matches. The sample originates from a study of T cell responses to AZD1222 COVID-19 vaccine. Using immunoSEQ multiplex PCR, the repertoire was profiled, and TCRdb retains in-frame clones only, with some absent. The sample shows more than 110,000 clones, more than 85% of them seen only once. The source was peripheral blood, collected 28 days after the second AZD1222 dose. J is TRBJ2-2 and V is TRBV28; 9 nucleotides line up with TRBD2. This receptor was taken from an adult who received the AZD1222 COVID-19 vaccine. The CDR3 loop is CASMGLAGAGELFF. CDR3 nucleotides: TGTGCCAGCATGGGACTAGCAGGGGCCGGGGAGCTGTTTTTT.